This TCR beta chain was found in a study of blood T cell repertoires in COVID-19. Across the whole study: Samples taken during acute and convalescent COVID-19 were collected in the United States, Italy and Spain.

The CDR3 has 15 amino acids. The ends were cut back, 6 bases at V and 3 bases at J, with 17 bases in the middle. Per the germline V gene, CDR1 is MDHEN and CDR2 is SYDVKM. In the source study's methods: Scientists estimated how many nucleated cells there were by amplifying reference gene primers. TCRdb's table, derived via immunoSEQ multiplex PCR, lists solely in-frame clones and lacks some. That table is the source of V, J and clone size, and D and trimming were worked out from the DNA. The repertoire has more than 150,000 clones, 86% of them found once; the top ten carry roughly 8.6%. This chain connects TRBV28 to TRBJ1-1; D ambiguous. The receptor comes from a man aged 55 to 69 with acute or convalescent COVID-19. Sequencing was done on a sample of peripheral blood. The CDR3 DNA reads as TGTGCCAGCAGGCCCTCGGGGAGGGAATACACTGAAGCTTTCTTT. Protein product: CASRPSGREYTEAFF. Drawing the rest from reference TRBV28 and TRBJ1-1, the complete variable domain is DVKVTQSSRYLVKRTGEKVFLECVQDMDHENMFWYRQDPGLGLRLIYFSYDVKMKEKGDIPEGYSVSREKKERFSLILESASTNQTSMYLCASRPSGREYTEAFFGQGTRLTVV.